This T cell receptor beta chain is from a study of OX40 agonist ivuxolimab in advanced cancers. As for the study in general: Across the patients, intravenous ivuxolimab was delivered every 2 weeks at 0.01 to 10 mg/kg. Prior anti-PD-1, anti-PD-L1 or anti-CTLA-4 therapy did not bar entry, and 40% had some.

Measured with immunoSEQ multiplex PCR; TCRdb has only the in-frame clones, and not every one. The sample consists of over 8,500 clones, 60% to 85% of them appearing once. General study points: Several nonresponders also turned out to have low normalized T-cell clonal expansion. More expanded clones were seen, on average, in CD8+ T cells than in CD4+.

Notes on this clone: Its antigen is undetermined.

The material sequenced was CD4+ or CD8+ T cells sorted from blood, taken in a trial of the OX40 agonist ivuxolimab. This TCR was sampled from an adult with an advanced solid tumor such as melanoma, head and neck, liver or kidney cancer.

In nucleotides, the CDR3 is TGTGCCAGCAGCCAAACTAGCGGGGTCGCCTACGAGCAGTACTTC. Its translation is CASSQTSGVAYEQYF. This chain uses TRBV4-2 with TRBJ2-7, with 10 bases fitting TRBD2. CDR1 and CDR2 (germline): LGHNA, YNFKEQ. This CDR3 has 15 amino acids. Losses at the gene ends were 2 bases for V and 2 bases for J; bases not matched to a gene: 3.